These T cell receptor beta chains were read from a single sample in a study of blood T cell repertoires in COVID-19. Libraries were prepared by immunoSEQ multiplex PCR; TCRdb keeps only in-frame clonotypes and omits some of them. The sample shows 450,000 to 500,000 clones, approximately 90% of them seen only once. Sample: PBMCs or T cells enriched from blood (not recorded which). The receptor set was obtained from an older woman who had recovered from COVID-19. Each CDR3 is given with its conserved first and last residue. The D gene is left open where the match is weak. The size entry is marked missing in some rows and otherwise reads once, few, many or a size class.

V	D	J	size	CDR3	DNA
TRBV30	NA	TRBJ2-3	NA	CAWSVGLARDTQYF	TGTGCCTGGAGTGTAGGACTGGCTCGAGATACGCAGTATTTT
TRBV5-6	NA	TRBJ2-7	once	CASSLAAIISTGISYEQYF	TGTGCCAGCAGCTTGGCCGCAATTATTAGTACAGGGATTTCCTACGAGCAGTACTTC
TRBV5-8	TRBD1	TRBJ1-2	NA	CASSWGDSQTNYGYTF	TGTGCCAGCAGCTGGGGGGACAGTCAGACTAACTATGGCTACACCTTC
TRBV12-3/TRBV12-4	NA	TRBJ1-6	NA	CASTPIYNSPLHF	TGTGCCAGCACCCCTATCTATAATTCACCCCTCCACTTT
TRBV21-1	NA	TRBJ1-1	NA	CASSELDLSRGAFF	TGTGCCAGCAGCGAACTGGACTTATCCAGGGGAGCTTTCTTT
TRBV6-5	NA	TRBJ1-3	NA	CASSKWTSSGNTIYF	TGTGCCAGCAGTAAATGGACAAGCTCTGGAAACACCATATATTTT
TRBV27	TRBD1	TRBJ1-2	NA	CASSFRTGDRYGYTF	TGTGCCAGCAGTTTCCGCACAGGGGATCGGTATGGCTACACCTTC
TRBV29-1	TRBD1	TRBJ1-4	NA	CSVGTTGVREKLFF	TGCAGCGTTGGGACGACAGGGGTAAGGGAAAAACTGTTTTTT
TRBV6-5	NA	TRBJ1-2	NA	CASKETGFYGYTF	TGTGCCAGCAAAGAAACAGGGTTCTATGGCTACACCTTC
TRBV10-2	TRBD2	TRBJ2-2	NA	CASSWTSGNTGELFF	TGCGCCAGCAGCTGGACTAGCGGTAACACCGGGGAGCTGTTTTTT
TRBV10-2	NA	TRBJ2-2	NA	CASSSRPLEAGELFF	TGCGCCAGCAGCAGCCGACCCTTAGAGGCCGGGGAGCTGTTTTTT
TRBV2	TRBD1	TRBJ1-2	few	CASSGQGGNYGYTF	TGTGCCAGCAGCGGACAGGGTGGGAACTATGGCTACACCTTC
TRBV10-3	NA	TRBJ1-6	few	CAIRLDREGNSPLHF	TGTGCCATCAGATTGGACCGCGAGGGAAATTCACCCCTCCACTTT
TRBV24-1	TRBD1	TRBJ2-1	NA	CATSATSGQGKGSSYNEQFF	TGTGCCACCAGCGCTACTTCGGGACAGGGGAAGGGGAGCTCCTACAATGAGCAGTTCTTC
TRBV11-3	NA	TRBJ1-1	NA	CASSPGQQNLNTEAFF	TGTGCCAGCAGCCCCGGACAGCAAAACTTGAACACTGAAGCTTTCTTT
TRBV24-1	NA	TRBJ2-3	NA	CATSDLQSGALGDTQYF	TGTGCCACCAGTGATTTGCAATCAGGGGCCCTAGGGGATACGCAGTATTTT
TRBV5-4	TRBD2	TRBJ2-4	NA	CASSKGLAGLAKNIQYF	TGTGCCAGCAGCAAGGGACTAGCGGGGCTAGCCAAAAACATTCAGTACTTC
TRBV7-2	TRBD1	TRBJ1-1	NA	CASSRNRGTEAFF	TGTGCCAGCAGCCGGAACAGGGGCACTGAAGCTTTCTTT
TRBV5-1	TRBD1	TRBJ1-2	once	CASSSYGDRYGYTF	TGCGCCAGCAGCTCCTATGGGGACAGATATGGCTACACCTTC
TRBV27	NA	TRBJ2-5	few	CASSLSFREATETQYF	TGTGCCAGCAGTTTATCGTTCCGCGAGGCCACCGAGACCCAGTACTTC
TRBV11-2	TRBD2	TRBJ2-5	NA	CASSLSGGAGETQYF	TGTGCCAGCAGCTTAAGCGGGGGGGCTGGGGAGACCCAGTACTTC
TRBV19	TRBD1	TRBJ2-4	NA	CASTKKTSQGANIQYF	TGTGCCAGTACCAAAAAAACTAGCCAGGGGGCTAACATTCAGTACTTC
TRBV5-4	TRBD1	TRBJ2-3	NA	CASVPGQGKTDTQYF	TGTGCCAGCGTACCGGGACAGGGGAAAACAGATACGCAGTATTTT
TRBV7-8	NA	TRBJ1-2	many	CASSVSTGLGYTF	TGTGCCAGCAGCGTCTCGACAGGTTTAGGCTACACCTTC
TRBV5-6	NA	TRBJ1-4	few	CASSLDGETNEKLFF	TGTGCCAGCAGCTTGGACGGGGAAACTAATGAAAAACTGTTTTTT
TRBV27	TRBD1	TRBJ1-2	NA	CASSLSSGQGRHGYTF	TGTGCCAGCAGTTTATCCTCGGGACAGGGCAGGCATGGCTACACCTTC
TRBV7-8	TRBD1	TRBJ1-2	NA	CASGTGGSYGYTF	TGTGCCAGCGGGACAGGGGGTTCGTATGGCTACACCTTC
TRBV19	NA	TRBJ1-1	NA	CASSGQLMTEAFF	TGTGCCAGTAGTGGACAGTTGATGACTGAAGCTTTCTTT
TRBV19	NA	TRBJ2-2	NA	CASTADGVRTGELFF	TGTGCCAGCACTGCCGACGGGGTTCGAACCGGGGAGCTGTTTTTT
TRBV28	TRBD1	TRBJ1-4	NA	CASSLEGQGASNEKLFF	TGTGCCAGCAGTTTAGAGGGACAGGGGGCAAGTAATGAAAAACTGTTTTTT
TRBV3-1/TRBV3-2	NA	TRBJ2-1	NA	CASSQPSGSYNEQFF	TGTGCCAGCAGCCAACCGTCCGGCTCCTACAATGAGCAGTTCTTC
TRBV5-4	NA	TRBJ2-2	NA	CASSFESLNTGELFF	TGTGCCAGCAGCTTCGAAAGCTTGAACACCGGGGAGCTGTTTTTT
TRBV5-1	NA	TRBJ1-1	NA	CASSLGPGLGTEAFF	TGCGCCAGCAGCTTGGGTCCCGGGTTAGGCACTGAAGCTTTCTTT
TRBV30	TRBD1	TRBJ2-2	NA	CACSSDRLTGELFF	TGTGCCTGTAGCTCGGACAGGCTCACCGGGGAGCTGTTTTTT
TRBV15	TRBD2	TRBJ2-1	NA	CATSLRKTSGGPAEQFF	TGTGCCACCAGCCTACGAAAGACTAGCGGGGGCCCGGCGGAGCAGTTCTTC
TRBV7-2	NA	TRBJ2-2	NA	CASSPARNSGRSGGELFF	TGTGCCAGCAGCCCGGCGCGGAATAGCGGAAGAAGTGGCGGGGAGCTGTTTTTT
TRBV18	TRBD1	TRBJ1-1	NA	CASSLDRAEAFF	TGTGCCAGCTCGTTGGACAGGGCTGAAGCTTTCTTT
TRBV28	TRBD1	TRBJ2-5	NA	CASSSSGTGQETQYF	TGTGCCAGCAGCTCGTCCGGGACAGGTCAAGAGACCCAGTACTTC
TRBV3-1/TRBV3-2	NA	TRBJ1-1	NA	CASSQIPGRTEAFF	TGTGCCAGCAGCCAAATTCCGGGGAGGACTGAAGCTTTCTTT
TRBV3-1/TRBV3-2	NA	TRBJ2-3	NA	CASRASDTDTQYF	TGTGCCAGCAGGGCTAGCGACACAGATACGCAGTATTTT
TRBV9	TRBD1	TRBJ1-4	few	CASSTSGGEKLFF	TGTGCCAGCAGCACCTCAGGGGGGGAAAAACTGTTTTTT
TRBV30	NA	TRBJ1-4	NA	CAWSVQTGTNEKLFF	TGTGCCTGGAGTGTACAGACAGGCACTAATGAAAAACTGTTTTTT
TRBV29-1	TRBD1	TRBJ1-5	NA	CSVVILYCSYRGPSNQPQHF	TGCAGCGTTGTCATCCTCTACTGCTCCTACAGGGGGCCCAGCAATCAGCCCCAGCATTTT
TRBV3-1/TRBV3-2	TRBD1	TRBJ2-2	few	CASSLGTGAIITGELFF	TGTGCCAGCAGCCTGGGGACAGGGGCTATAATAACCGGGGAGCTGTTTTTT
TRBV4-2	TRBD1	TRBJ1-2	NA	CASSQDVTGGTIGYTF	TGTGCCAGCAGCCAAGATGTCACAGGGGGTACGATCGGCTACACCTTC
TRBV28	NA	TRBJ1-2	NA	CASSSQGYANYGYTF	TGTGCCAGCAGTTCCCAGGGGTATGCTAACTATGGCTACACCTTC
TRBV5-1	TRBD2	TRBJ2-3	NA	CASRPLAGPGTQYF	TGCGCCAGCAGGCCTCTAGCGGGCCCCGGTACGCAGTATTTT
TRBV27	NA	TRBJ2-2	NA	CASTYRVNTGELFF	TGTGCCAGCACCTACAGGGTAAACACCGGGGAGCTGTTTTTT
TRBV7-9	NA	TRBJ1-5	NA	CASSLGLGRVDQPQHF	TGTGCCAGCAGCTTAGGTCTGGGGCGTGTGGATCAGCCCCAGCATTTT
TRBV10-2	NA	TRBJ2-5	NA	CASSGETSSAHF	TGCGCCAGCAGTGGGGAGACTAGTTCCGCTCACTTC
TRBV5-1	NA	TRBJ1-6	NA	CASSQQGFNSPLHF	TGCGCCAGCAGCCAACAGGGATTTAATTCACCCCTCCACTTT
TRBV3-1/TRBV3-2	TRBD1	TRBJ1-2	NA	CASSRQGTGSAYGYTF	TGTGCCAGCAGCCGACAGGGGACAGGGAGCGCCTATGGCTACACCTTC